The next 9 T cell receptor beta chains were all read from a single sample in a study of T-cell reconstitution after alpha-beta-depleted transplantation in children. The library targeted TCRbeta and was prepared with unique molecular identifiers. TCRdb recomputed calls from the PCR reads with MiXCR, one row per CDR3 protein. Here the sample spans 480,000 or so distinct CDR3 sequences, roughly a tenth being singletons. The sample in question was PBMCs, obtained before TCRalphabeta/CD19-depleted stem cell transplant. The receptors were sampled from a child under 10 years old with inherited bone marrow failure, due to receive a stem cell transplant.

This clonotype was seen ten or more times. The chain couples TRBV10-2 to TRBJ1-2; 12 bases are a match to TRBD1. V was clipped by 10 bases and J by 5 bases; unmatched bases: 5. The CDR3 contains 13 residues. Germline V gives CDR1 WSHSY, CDR2 SAAADI. The CDR3 spells CATRDRGPYGYTF. CDR3 sequence (DNA): TGCGCCACCAGGGACAGGGGGCCATATGGCTACACCTTC.

The J gene is TRBJ1-2, the V gene TRBV19, with D possibly matching TRBD1 (5 bases). The CDR3 length is 14 residues. Germline CDR1 LNHDA, CDR2 SQIVND (reference sequence). V shed 7 bases and J shed 4 bases, with 16 bases lying between them. CDR3 DNA sequence: TGTGCCAGTACGCGGTCGGGCAGGGCCTATGGCTACACCTTC. Translating gives CASTRSGRAYGYTF.

The table lists this clonotype with many counts. The chain recombines TRBV29-1 with TRBJ2-7; D possibly corresponds to TRBD1 (6 bases). Trimming took 7 bases from V and 3 from J, leaving 22 bases between them. Germline V gene sequence: CDR1 SQVTM, CDR2 ANQGSEA. CDR3 length: 15 amino acids. Here the CDR3 DNA reads TGCAGCGCCGGGATACTGAGACAGGCCAACTACGAGCAGTACTTC. Protein product: CSAGILRQANYEQYF.

The chain couples TRBV15 to TRBJ2-7; D is uncertain. The CDR3 spans 15 residues. With 0 bases removed from V and 1 base from J, the gap between germline ends came to 10 bases. CDR1 and CDR2 from the germline V gene are LNHNV and YYDKDF (reference sequence). CDR3 sequence (DNA): TGTGCCACCAGCAGAGATCTTGGTAGGTCCTACGAGCAGTACTTC. Residues: CATSRDLGRSYEQYF.

This chain joins TRBV5-6 and TRBJ2-1, with D possibly matching TRBD1 (8 bases). Looked up from germline, CDR1 is SGHDT and CDR2 is YYEEEE. Trimming shortened V by 0 bases and J by 0 bases, and 19 bases separated the two germline ends. The CDR3 is made up of 19 amino acids. The CDR3 DNA reads as TGTGCCAGCAGCTTGGTGGGCAGGGGGCTAGCGGCCTCCTACAATGAGCAGTTCTTC. The encoded protein is CASSLVGRGLAASYNEQFF.

This clonotype was seen more than once but under ten times. This chain connects TRBV7-2 to TRBJ1-6; the D is unclear. Germline values: CDR1 SGHTA, CDR2 FQGNSA. This CDR3 comprises 13 residues. Trimming stripped 0 bases from V and 9 bases from J, with 6 bases between. CDR3 sequence reads: CASSLAGSSPLHF. In nucleotides, the CDR3 is TGTGCCAGCAGCTTAGCGGGGAGTTCACCCCTCCACTTT.

The chain uses TRBV5-4 and TRBJ2-2, with 7 bases fitting TRBD2. With V trimmed by 1 base and J by 7 bases, 10 bases remained unmatched. Per the germline V gene, CDR1 is SGHNT and CDR2 is YYREEE (reference sequence). The CDR3 is made up of 16 amino acids. The CDR3 region is CASSLPSGPWDGELFF. The CDR3 DNA is TGTGCCAGCAGCTTGCCTAGCGGCCCTTGGGACGGGGAGCTGTTTTTT.

This clonotype was detected many times. The chain is built from TRBV30 and TRBJ2-7; D remains ambiguous. The germline V and J ends were trimmed by 0 bases and 5 bases, with 8 bases remaining between them. The germline V gene encodes CDR1 GTSNPN and CDR2 SVGIG (reference sequence). CDR3 length: 12 residues. The CDR3, as DNA: TGTGCCTGGAGTGTACAAGGTCACGAGCAGTACTTC. Its protein is CAWSVQGHEQYF.

This clonotype has at least ten counts. The chain joins TRBV7-2 to TRBJ2-1; no firm D call. The CDR3 spans 15 residues. Trimming took 1 base from V and 0 from J, leaving 7 bases between them. Germline CDR1 SGHTA, CDR2 FQGNSA. Here the CDR3 DNA reads TGTGCCAGCAGCTTAGTGGCGGCCTCCTACAATGAGCAGTTCTTC. Protein product: CASSLVAASYNEQFF.